This T cell receptor (beta chain) derives from a study of a mutant IDH1 vaccine in newly diagnosed glioma. Study as a whole: Investigators started vaccination 4-6 weeks after radiotherapy alone, or with temozolomide cycles.

Germline V gene lookup returns CDR1 MGHRA and CDR2 YSYEKL. The CDR3 consists of 15 residues. Trimming took 0 bases from V and 3 from J; bases not matched to a gene: 4. Data came from immunoSEQ multiplex PCR; TCRdb stores just in-frame clones and leaves some out. This table holds 30,000 to 40,000 clones, 80% to 85% found once. With respect to this clone: Its matching antigen is unknown.

The time point: week 35, safety follow-up. A single vaccine dose contained 300 ug of mutant IDH1 20-mer peptide, and topical imiquimod was used with it. In every donor, the tumor was a new WHO grade 3 or 4 IDH1-mutant, ATRX-lost astrocytoma. The sequencing here drew on PBMCs, taken from a glioma patient whose treatment included an IDH1 peptide vaccine. This rearrangement joins TRBV4-1 to TRBJ1-2; 7 nucleotides align to TRBD1. The receptor comes from a young woman with glioma. The CDR3 nucleotides are TGCGCCAGCAGCCAAGATCCCGGGACAGACTATGGCTACACCTTC. Residues: CASSQDPGTDYGYTF.